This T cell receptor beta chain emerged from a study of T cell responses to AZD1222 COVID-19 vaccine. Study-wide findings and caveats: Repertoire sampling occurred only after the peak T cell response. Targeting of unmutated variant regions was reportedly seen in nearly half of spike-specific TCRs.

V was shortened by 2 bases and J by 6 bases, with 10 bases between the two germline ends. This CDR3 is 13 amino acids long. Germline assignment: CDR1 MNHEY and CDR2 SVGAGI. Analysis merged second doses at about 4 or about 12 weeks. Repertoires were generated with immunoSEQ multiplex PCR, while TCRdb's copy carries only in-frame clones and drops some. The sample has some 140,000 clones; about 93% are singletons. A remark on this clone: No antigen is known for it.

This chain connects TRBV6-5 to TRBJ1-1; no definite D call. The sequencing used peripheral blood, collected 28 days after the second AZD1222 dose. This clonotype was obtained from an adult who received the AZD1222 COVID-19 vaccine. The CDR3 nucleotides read TGTGCCAGCAGTTACGGGTCCCAACCTGAAGCTTTCTTT. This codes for CASSYGSQPEAFF.